One and the same sample provided the 20 T cell receptor beta chains below, sequenced in a study of T cells in Graves' hyperthyroidism and ophthalmopathy. Amplified TCR beta CDR3 regions came from RNA transcripts. TCR CDR3 underwent first-round RT-PCR with the HTBI primer set. One entry per CDR3 protein, called by TCRdb with MiXCR from the multiplex PCR reads. The profile shows about 640,000 distinct CDR3 sequences, less than 25% of them singletons. The specimen was blood. The receptors were gathered from a man aged 25 to 45 with Graves' ophthalmopathy.

In this sample, this clonotype turned up many times. The chain couples TRBV11-2 to TRBJ2-3; D remains ambiguous. The CDR3 is 16 residues long. Germline-derived CDR1 and CDR2 are SGHAT and FQNNGV. With 0 bases removed from V and 2 bases from J, the gap between germline ends came to 12 bases. CDR3 residues: CASSLDPFRITDTQYF. CDR3 sequence (DNA): TGTGCCAGCAGCTTAGATCCTTTCCGAATCACAGATACGCAGTATTTT.

The CDR3: CASSPRLAGVWVTGELFF. CDR3 DNA sequence: TGTGCCAGCAGCCCCCGACTAGCGGGAGTTTGGGTCACCGGGGAGCTGTTTTTT. The chain has TRBV4-2 and TRBJ2-2; 12 nucleotides match TRBD2. This CDR3 spans 18 amino acids. The germline V gene encodes CDR1 LGHNA and CDR2 YNFKEQ. The V gene end was trimmed by 4 bases and the J gene end by 4 bases; junction bases not matched to a gene: 10.

The table lists this clonotype with many counts. This chain uses TRBV28 with TRBJ2-1; the match to TRBD2 covers 12 bases. The CDR3 loop spans 15 amino acids. V was clipped by 6 bases and J by 6 bases; unmatched bases: 6. Germline loops: CDR1 MDHEN, CDR2 SYDVKM. The CDR3 protein is CASSRLAGESNEQFF. As DNA, the CDR3 is TGTGCCAGCAGCCGACTAGCGGGAGAGAGCAATGAGCAGTTCTTC. The whole variable domain, filled in from reference TRBV28 and TRBJ2-1, reads DVKVTQSSRYLVKRTGEKVFLECVQDMDHENMFWYRQDPGLGLRLIYFSYDVKMKEKGDIPEGYSVSREKKERFSLILESASTNQTSMYLCASSRLAGESNEQFFGPGTRLTVL.

For this clonotype: Being one base from a much bigger clone, this may be a read error. The rearrangement joins TRBV11-2 to TRBJ2-7; D may be TRBD2 (6 bases). The CDR3 spans 14 residues. Germline V lookup: CDR1 SGHAT, CDR2 FQNNGV. In DNA, the CDR3 is TGTACCAGCAGCTTAGTGATCGGGAGCGACGAGCAGTACTTC. This sequence encodes CTSSLVIGSDEQYF.

The chain links TRBV28 to TRBJ1-3; D may be TRBD1 (6 bases). CDR1 MDHEN and CDR2 SYDVKM come from the germline V gene. This CDR3 is built from 16 residues. V gave up 8 bases and J gave up 3 bases, with 20 bases separating them. This chain's CDR3 is CASSLGGGRGGNTIYF. The CDR3 DNA follows: TGTGCCAGCTCTCTAGGCGGGGGCCGAGGTGGAAACACCATATATTTT.

This clonotype was observed many times. The gene calls are TRBV5-1 and TRBJ2-3; D possibly uses TRBD1 or TRBD2 (5 bases each). This CDR3 is 15 amino acids long. Germline V gene lookup returns CDR1 SGHRS and CDR2 YFSETQ. V shed 0 bases and J shed 2 bases, with 10 bases lying between them. The CDR3 DNA follows: TGCGCCAGCAGCTTGGTCGGGACCTACACAGATACGCAGTATTTT. Amino acids: CASSLVGTYTDTQYF.

The rearrangement links TRBV14 to TRBJ2-7; D is uncertain. Trimming left V 2 bases short and J 0 bases short, with 8 bases between. Germline-derived CDR1 and CDR2 are SGHDN and FVKESK. The CDR3 contains 14 residues. The CDR3 coding sequence is TGTGCCAGCAGCCAATCTGGGTTCTCCTACGAGCAGTACTTC. Its translation: CASSQSGFSYEQYF.

This chain links TRBV7-2 with TRBJ2-2, with D maybe TRBD1 (5 bases). V was shortened by 5 bases and J by 4 bases, with 11 bases between the two germline ends. The CDR3 has 14 amino acids. CDR1 SGHTA and CDR2 FQGNSA come from the germline V gene. CDR3 nucleotides: TGTGCCAGCAGCAATAAAGACAGCACCGGGGAGCTGTTTTTT. It specifies CASSNKDSTGELFF.

V gene TRBV11-2 combines with J gene TRBJ1-1; a possible D gene is TRBD1 (6 bases). V was clipped by 5 bases and J by 4 bases, with 17 bases between them. CDR1 and CDR2 (germline): SGHAT, FQNNGV. The CDR3 is 15 residues long. The chain's CDR3 is CASSPSVGGVTEAFF. DNA of the CDR3: TGTGCCAGCAGCCCCTCTGTAGGGGGAGTCACTGAAGCTTTCTTT.

The rearrangement joins TRBV28 to TRBJ1-5; 8 nucleotides align to TRBD1. The CDR3 extends over 16 amino acids. The germline V gene has CDR1 MDHEN and CDR2 SYDVKM. V lost 7 bases and J lost 4; bases outside the gene matches: 12. The CDR3 sequence: CASKSSLRGRNQPQHF. In DNA, the CDR3 is TGTGCCAGCAAAAGCTCCCTCAGGGGGCGTAATCAGCCCCAGCATTTT.

This clonotype was seen at least ten times. The J gene is TRBJ2-1, the V gene TRBV2, with a weak D call TRBD1 (6 bases). The CDR3 has 14 amino acids. The germline gives CDR1 SNHLY, CDR2 FYNNEI. V was shortened by 0 bases and J by 8 bases, with 11 bases between the two germline ends. The CDR3 nucleotides are TGTGCCAGCAGTGAAGCCCCAGGGGCTGATGAGCAGTTCTTC. Amino acid sequence: CASSEAPGADEQFF.

This clonotype appeared a few times. The rearrangement joins TRBV20-1 to TRBJ2-7; 11 bases map to TRBD2. The CDR3 contains 14 residues. After removal of 0 bases from V and 2 bases from J, the junction contained 0 bases not matched to a gene. Germline V gene lookup returns CDR1 DFQATT and CDR2 SNEGSKA (reference sequence). This chain's CDR3 is CSAREGLAAYEQYF. The CDR3 bases are TGCAGTGCTAGAGAGGGACTAGCGGCCTACGAGCAGTACTTC.

The sample holds many counts of this clonotype. The rearrangement joins TRBV5-1 to TRBJ2-1; a weak D match, TRBD1 (6 bases). The CDR3 is made up of 16 amino acids. Germline V gives CDR1 SGHRS, CDR2 YFSETQ. V lost 0 bases to trimming and J lost 5 bases, with 15 bases between them. The CDR3 reads CASSLAEAGAHNEQFF. For the CDR3, the DNA is TGCGCCAGCAGCTTGGCCGAGGCAGGGGCACACAATGAGCAGTTCTTC.

J is TRBJ2-7 and V is TRBV20-1, with 7 bases identical to TRBD1. The CDR3 contains 14 residues. Germline CDR1 is DFQATT and CDR2 is SNEGSKA (reference sequence). V gave up 3 bases and J gave up 3 bases; unmatched junction bases: 8. In nucleotides, the CDR3 is TGCAGTGCTAGTGTACCGGGACAGAGCTACGAGCAGTACTTC. Translation: CSASVPGQSYEQYF.

In its sample, this clonotype was seen many times. An end of the junction does not agree with germline; a read error may underlie this. The chain links TRBV5-1 to TRBJ2-5; D may be TRBD1 (5 bases). CDR3 length: 13 amino acids. CDR1 SGHRS and CDR2 YFSETQ come from the germline V gene. Written as DNA, the CDR3 is TGTGCCAGCAGCCTGACAGCCCAAGAGACCCAGTACTTC. Its protein product is CASSLTAQETQYF.

There are many counts of this clonotype. This chain links TRBV5-1 with TRBJ1-4, with 10 positions matching TRBD1. Trimming took 4 bases from V and 7 from J; bases not matched to a gene: 4. Germline V gene lookup returns CDR1 SGHRS and CDR2 YFSETQ. CDR3 length: 14 amino acids. The CDR3 loop is CASSRDRGFEKLFF. The CDR3 region has the DNA TGCGCCAGCAGCCGGGACAGGGGATTTGAAAAACTGTTTTTT.

The J gene is TRBJ2-7, the V gene TRBV12-3 or TRBV12-4; a possible D gene is TRBD2 (6 bases). The V and J ends lost 5 bases and 2 bases respectively, with 10 bases between them. The length of the CDR3 is 13 residues. CDR3 sequence: CASSAGSPYEQYF. CDR3 DNA: TGTGCCAGCAGTGCCGGGAGCCCCTACGAGCAGTACTTC.

This clonotype was seen more than once but under ten times. The gene calls are TRBV19 and TRBJ2-2; TRBD1 matches 9 bases. Germline CDR1 reads LNHDA; CDR2 reads SQIVND (reference sequence). V shed 4 bases, J shed 2 bases, and the junction held 8 bases outside the gene matches. This CDR3 contains 17 residues. The CDR3 spells CASSTRPGQGNTGELFF. The CDR3 region has the DNA TGTGCCAGTAGTACAAGACCGGGACAGGGCAACACCGGGGAGCTGTTTTTT. Based on the CDR3 plus reference TRBV19 and TRBJ2-2, the full variable domain is DGGITQSPKYLFRKEGQNVTLSCEQNLNHDAMYWYRQDPGQGLRLIYYSQIVNDFQKGDIAEGYSVSREKKESFPLTVTSAQKNPTAFYLCASSTRPGQGNTGELFFGEGSRLTVL.

The chain couples TRBV3-1 to TRBJ1-2; D uncertain. This CDR3 contains 13 residues. V lost 5 bases to trimming and J lost 6 bases, with 13 bases between them. Per germline, CDR1 LGHDT and CDR2 YNNKEL (reference sequence). DNA for the CDR3: TGTGCCAGCAGCTATCCGAGGGCGGATGGCTACACCTTC. Protein sequence: CASSYPRADGYTF.

The chain couples TRBV20-1 to TRBJ1-1, with D unresolved. Germline V CDR1 and CDR2: DFQATT, SNEGSKA (reference sequence). CDR3 length equals 14 residues. V dropped 1 base and J dropped 1 base, with 10 bases sitting between them. CDR3 DNA sequence: TGCAGTGCTAGAGTTGCGGGTACGAACACTGAAGCTTTCTTT. Protein product: CSARVAGTNTEAFF.